This TCR beta chain was identified during a study of radiation and T cells in renal cell carcinoma. Study results and limitations: Dominant CDR3 motifs occupied more repertoire in irradiated than control tumors. Top tumor clonotypes rose in blood 2 weeks post-radiation, then contracted. Irradiated tumors had higher TCR clonality than control tumors.

Concerning this clone: Antigen: not known.

This CDR3 contains 12 residues. With 5 bases removed from V and 5 bases from J, the gap between germline ends came to 7 bases. Germline lookup yields CDR1 LNHDA and CDR2 SQIVND (reference sequence). Treatment reported: 15 Gy SBRT to primary tumor, nephrectomy 4 weeks later. Nephrectomy followed 15 Gy stereotactic body radiation by 4 weeks. Measured with immunoSEQ multiplex PCR; TCRdb has only the in-frame clones, and not every one. The sample holds around 13,000 clones, roughly a third seen once. This clonotype was obtained from a man in his 60s with renal cell carcinoma. The genes are TRBV19 and TRBJ1-5; no definite D call. The sample consisted of tumor tissue, taken from a patient whose treatment included radiotherapy and nephrectomy. The CDR3 nucleotides read TGTGCCAGTAGTTTCCCCTATCAGCCCCAGCATTTT. This encodes CASSFPYQPQHF.